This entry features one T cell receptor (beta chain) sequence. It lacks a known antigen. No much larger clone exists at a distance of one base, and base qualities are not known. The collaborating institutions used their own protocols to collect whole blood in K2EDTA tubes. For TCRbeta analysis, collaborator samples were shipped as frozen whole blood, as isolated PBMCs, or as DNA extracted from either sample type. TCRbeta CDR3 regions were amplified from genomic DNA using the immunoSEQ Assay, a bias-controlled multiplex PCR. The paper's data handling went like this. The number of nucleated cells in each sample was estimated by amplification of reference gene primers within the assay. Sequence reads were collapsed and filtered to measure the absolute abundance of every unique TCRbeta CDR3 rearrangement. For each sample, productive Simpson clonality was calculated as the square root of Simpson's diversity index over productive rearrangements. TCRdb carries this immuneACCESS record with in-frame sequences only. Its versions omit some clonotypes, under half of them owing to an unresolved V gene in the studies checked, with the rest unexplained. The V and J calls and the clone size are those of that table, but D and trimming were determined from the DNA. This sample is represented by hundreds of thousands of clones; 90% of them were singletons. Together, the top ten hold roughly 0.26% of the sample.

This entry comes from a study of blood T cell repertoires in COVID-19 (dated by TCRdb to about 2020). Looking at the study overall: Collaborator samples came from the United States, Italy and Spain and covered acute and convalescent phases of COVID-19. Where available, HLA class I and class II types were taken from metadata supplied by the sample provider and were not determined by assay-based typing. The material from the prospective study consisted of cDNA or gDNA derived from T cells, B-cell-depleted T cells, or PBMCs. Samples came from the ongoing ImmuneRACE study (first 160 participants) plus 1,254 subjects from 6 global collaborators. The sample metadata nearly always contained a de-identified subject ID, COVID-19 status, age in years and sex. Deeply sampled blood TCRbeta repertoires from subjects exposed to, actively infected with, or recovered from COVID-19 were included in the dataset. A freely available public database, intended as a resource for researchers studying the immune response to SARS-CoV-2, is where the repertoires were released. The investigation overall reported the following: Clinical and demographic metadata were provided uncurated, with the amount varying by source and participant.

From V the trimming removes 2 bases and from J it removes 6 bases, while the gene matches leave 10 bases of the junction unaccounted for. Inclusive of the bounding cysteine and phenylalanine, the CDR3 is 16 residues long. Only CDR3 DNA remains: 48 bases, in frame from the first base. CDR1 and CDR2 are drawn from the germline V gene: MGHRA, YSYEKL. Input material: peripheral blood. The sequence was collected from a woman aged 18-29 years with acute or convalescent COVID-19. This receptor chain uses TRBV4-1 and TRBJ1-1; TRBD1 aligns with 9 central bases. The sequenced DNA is TGCGCCAGCAGCCAACCCTGGACAGGGGAATTTCCTGAAGCTTTCTTT. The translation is CASSQPWTGEFPEAFF.